The rows below give T cell receptor beta chains drawn from one sample of a study of PD-1 blockade in classical Hodgkin lymphoma. Generated by immunoSEQ multiplex PCR, the TCRdb table keeps only in-frame clones and is missing some. The sample shows more than 10,000 clones, more than 70% of them seen only once. The sample in question was CD4+ T cells from blood, obtained before the fourth cycle of nivolumab. Receptors were obtained from a human donor with classical Hodgkin lymphoma. The CDR3 runs from the conserved cysteine through the conserved F or W. D genes are given only for firm matches. Clone size, where shown, is once, few, many, or a class for clones that have expanded.

15 | - | TRBJ1-1 | TRBV5-4 | - | TGTGCCAGCAGCTCCGCCGGGACCTTGGGCACTGAAGCTTTCTTT | CASSSAGTLGTEAFF
15 | TRBD1 | TRBJ2-7 | TRBV19 | - | TGTGCCAGTAGTATAGACGGGACAGCAGCCTACGAGCAGTACTTC | CASSIDGTAAYEQYF
15 | - | TRBJ2-3 | TRBV30 | - | TGTGCCTGGAGTGTAGGTCGAGGGGCGGTCGATACGCAGTATTTT | CAWSVGRGAVDTQYF
13 | TRBD1 | TRBJ2-5 | TRBV6-1 | - | TGTGCCAGCGTGTGGTCGGACAGGGAGACCCAGTACTTC | CASVWSDRETQYF
11 | - | TRBJ1-2 | TRBV7-9 | few | TGTGCCAGCAGTTCCTTTTATGGCTACACCTTC | CASSSFYGYTF
15 | - | TRBJ1-6 | TRBV5-4 | - | TGTGCCAGCAGCCTGGGCGGGGCTTATAATTCACCCCTCCACTTT | CASSLGGAYNSPLHF
14 | - | TRBJ2-7 | TRBV7-2 | few | TGTGCCAGCAGCCAAGGGCCCGATAGTCACGAGCAGTACTTC | CASSQGPDSHEQYF
15 | - | TRBJ2-2 | TRBV5-8 | once | TGTGCCAGCAGCCTTGAGACATGGGTGACCGGGGAGCTGTTTTTT | CASSLETWVTGELFF
13 | - | TRBJ1-3 | TRBV7-2 | - | TGTGCCAGCAGCTTGGGCTCTGGAAACACCATATATTTT | CASSLGSGNTIYF
14 | TRBD2 | TRBJ2-5 | TRBV7-2 | - | TGTGCCAGCAGCTCACCGGGGGGCCAAGAGACCCAGTACTTC | CASSSPGGQETQYF
16 | - | TRBJ1-1 | TRBV9 | - | TGTGCCAGCAGCGTAAGAGGGGACCTAATGAACACTGAAGCTTTCTTT | CASSVRGDLMNTEAFF
16 | - | TRBJ1-1 | TRBV5-1 | few | TGCGCCAGCAGCTTGGGTAGGGCCTCGGGTGCCACTGAAGCTTTCTTT | CASSLGRASGATEAFF
13 | - | TRBJ2-4 | TRBV7-7 | - | TGTGCCAGCAGCTTCGAGGAAGGGGACATTCAGTACTTC | CASSFEEGDIQYF
12 | - | TRBJ2-7 | TRBV10-3 | - | TGTGCCATCAGTGATAACAGCTACGAGCAGTACTTC | CAISDNSYEQYF
13 | - | TRBJ1-2 | TRBV19 | - | TGTGCCAGTAGTATAAAGAGCGTCAATGGCTACACCTTC | CASSIKSVNGYTF
14 | - | TRBJ1-1 | TRBV4-2 | - | TGTGCCAGCAGCCAAGTCAGCTCTGTAATTGAAGCTTTCTTT | CASSQVSSVIEAFF
17 | - | TRBJ1-5 | TRBV11-2 | - | TGTGCCAGCAGCTTAGGGGCCGAGAGGGGGGGAAGGGAGCCCCAGCATTTT | CASSLGAERGGREPQHF
13 | TRBD1 | TRBJ1-1 | TRBV7-3 | - | TGTGCCAGCAGCTTAGACAGGGCCTCTGAAGCTTTCTTT | CASSLDRASEAFF
15 | TRBD1 | TRBJ2-7 | TRBV19 | - | TGTGCCAGTACCGAGAAAGGGGGCAGGGTCTACGAGCAGTACTTC | CASTEKGGRVYEQYF
16 | TRBD2 | TRBJ2-3 | TRBV5-4 | - | TGTGCCAGCAGCTGGACTAGCGGGAGAGGCACAGATACGCAGTATTTT | CASSWTSGRGTDTQYF
14 | TRBD1 | TRBJ1-4 | TRBV2 | - | TGTGCCAGCAGTCAGACAGGGACGGGTGAAAAACTGTTTTTT | CASSQTGTGEKLFF
15 | TRBD1 | TRBJ2-5 | TRBV7-7 | - | TGTGCCAGCAGCCGGGACAGGGGGTTTCAAGAGACCCAGTACTTC | CASSRDRGFQETQYF
16 | - | TRBJ2-1 | TRBV7-3 | - | TGTGCCAGCAGCCCGGCCCGAGGGGTACACTACAATGAGCAGTTCTTC | CASSPARGVHYNEQFF
13 | TRBD1 | TRBJ1-4 | TRBV13 | - | TGTGCCAGCAGTAACCACAGGGGGGAAAAACTGTTTTTT | CASSNHRGEKLFF
14 | - | TRBJ2-5 | TRBV2 | few | TGTGCCAGCGGCCGCGAGTCCAGTTCTGGGACCCAGTACTTC | CASGRESSSGTQYF
16 | - | TRBJ1-2 | TRBV19 | - | TGTGCCAGTAGTACACGCAGGGAGATCTCTAACTATGGCTACACCTTC | CASSTRREISNYGYTF
12 | TRBD2 | TRBJ2-7 | TRBV7-2 | - | TGTGCCAGCAGTCTAGCGGGGGGGCCGTCGTACTTC | CASSLAGGPSYF
13 | - | TRBJ2-6 | TRBV5-4 | - | TGTGCCAGCAGCTTATCTGGGGCCAACGTCCTGACTTTC | CASSLSGANVLTF
14 | TRBD1 | TRBJ2-7 | TRBV5-1 | once | TGCGCCAGCAGCGCGGACAGGGTTTTCTACGAGCAGTACTTC | CASSADRVFYEQYF
13 | - | TRBJ2-2 | TRBV5-4 | - | TGTGCCAGCAGCTTATTAAACACCGGGGAGCTGTTTTTT | CASSLLNTGELFF
13 | - | TRBJ1-5 | TRBV30 | - | TGTGCCTGGAGTGCCGCCCCCGGGACGCCCCAGCATTTT | CAWSAAPGTPQHF
13 | TRBD2 | TRBJ2-5 | TRBV11-3 | - | TGTGCCAGCAGCTATGGACTAGGCGAGACCCAGTACTTC | CASSYGLGETQYF
15 | - | TRBJ2-5 | TRBV4-1 | - | TGCGCCAGCAGCCGCGGTGGGGGCATGGAGGAGACCCAGTACTTC | CASSRGGGMEETQYF
13 | - | TRBJ1-2 | TRBV5-4 | - | TGTGCCAGCAGCGAGGCGGCCCCTGAAGGCTACACCTTC | CASSEAAPEGYTF
16 | TRBD1 | TRBJ1-2 | TRBV27 | few | TGTGCCAGCAGTCCAAGAGGGGGACAGCTCCTCCTGCAGTACACCTTC | CASSPRGGQLLLQYTF
16 | - | TRBJ2-3 | TRBV11-3 | once | TGTGCCAGCAGCCCCGGGAGTTTCACTAGCACAGATACGCAGTATTTT | CASSPGSFTSTDTQYF
12 | TRBD2 | TRBJ2-4 | TRBV29-1 | - | TGCAGCGTTGTTAGCGGGGCCAACATTCAGTACTTC | CSVVSGANIQYF
12 | TRBD1 | TRBJ1-2 | TRBV28 | - | TGTGCCAGCGTGACAGGGTTGGAGGGCTACACCTTC | CASVTGLEGYTF
15 | TRBD1 | TRBJ2-7 | TRBV5-5 | - | TGTGCCAGCAGCTTGGCAGCGACAGGGGTGTACGAGCAGTACTTC | CASSLAATGVYEQYF
14 | - | TRBJ1-2 | TRBV19 | - | TGTGCCAGTAGTATCCTACGGAGTCTCTATGGCTACACCTTC | CASSILRSLYGYTF
15 | TRBD1 | TRBJ1-1 | TRBV7-2 | - | TGTGCCAGCAGCTTAGGTGGAAGTGGGCAGGGGGACGGTTTCTTT | CASSLGGSGQGDGFF
14 | TRBD1 | TRBJ2-5 | TRBV2 | once | TGTGCCAGCACTCGGGACAGGGTTGGCGAGACCCAGTACTTC | CASTRDRVGETQYF
13 | - | TRBJ2-3 | TRBV19 | - | TGTGCCAGTAGTGCAGGGTGGACAGATACGCAGTATTTT | CASSAGWTDTQYF
15 | - | TRBJ1-4 | TRBV5-5 | - | TGTGCCAGCAGCTTGGACGGGAGAGTTGATGAAAAACTGTTTTTT | CASSLDGRVDEKLFF
14 | - | TRBJ2-5 | TRBV5-5 | - | TGTGCCAGCAGCCCCGGGACAGCCCGGGGGGAGCAGTACTTC | CASSPGTARGEQYF
12 | - | TRBJ1-1 | TRBV2 | - | TGTGCCAGCAGGTGGATGAACACTGAAGCTTTCTTT | CASRWMNTEAFF